The present T cell receptor (beta chain) was sequenced within a study of OX40 agonist ivuxolimab in advanced cancers. The V and J ends lost 2 bases and 11 bases respectively, with 13 bases between them. Germline CDR1 reads MNHEY; CDR2 reads SVGAGI. CDR3 length equals 14 residues. Turning to this clone: Its cognate antigen is unknown.

Assay used: immunoSEQ multiplex PCR; TCRdb lists only in-frame clones, some missing. The table records about 48,000 clones, approximately 84% of them present only once. General observations from the study: Some of the lowest clonal expansion was seen in partial responders at 0.1-3.0 mg/kg. More expanded clones were found, on average, in CD8+ than in CD4+ T cells.

Autoimmune disease history or systemic immunosuppression disqualified patients. The sample was CD4+ or CD8+ T cells sorted from blood, taken in a trial of the OX40 agonist ivuxolimab. The TCR comes from an adult with an advanced solid tumor such as melanoma, head and neck, liver or kidney cancer. This chain connects TRBV6-5 to TRBJ1-6; the D gene is possibly TRBD1 (5 bases). The chain's CDR3 is CASSYRGVGAPLHF. As DNA, the CDR3 is TGTGCCAGCAGTTACCGAGGGGTAGGGGCACCCCTCCACTTT.